One sample yielded the 12 T cell receptor beta chains listed below, sequenced in a study of T-cell reconstitution after alpha-beta-depleted transplantation in children. Unique molecular identifiers featured in how the TCRbeta library was prepared. From the PCR reads, TCRdb called clonotypes with MiXCR, one entry per CDR3 protein. The table records a few hundred thousand distinct CDR3 sequences, around 21% of them present only once. Material: PBMCs from the stem cell graft donor, obtained from the stem cell graft. All receptors come from a human donor who donated a stem cell graft to a child with acute myeloid leukemia.

The chain couples TRBV21-1 to TRBJ2-7; the listed D gene, TRBD1, was not tested against the DNA. TRBV21-1 constitutes a pseudogene. This CDR3 contains 14 residues. CDR3 nucleotide sequence: TGTGCCAGCAGCAACCTTGACCGGGCCCACGAGCAGTACTTC. Translation gives CASSNLDRAHEQYF.

This sequence joins TRBV6-5 and TRBJ2-3; D is unresolved. Trimming stripped 4 bases from V and 3 bases from J, with 14 bases between. This CDR3 region has 15 residues. The germline CDR1 and CDR2 sequences are MNHEY and SVGAGI. CDR3 in amino acids: CASSSPTSPTDTQYF. In DNA, the CDR3 is TGTGCCAGCAGTTCCCCAACCTCCCCGACAGATACGCAGTATTTT.

This clonotype was observed a handful of times. CDR3 DNA sequence: TGTGCCAGCAAAGGTCAGGACGCTTTCACAGATACGCAGTATTTT. Encoded protein: CASKGQDAFTDTQYF. The chain employs TRBV28 and TRBJ2-3; D call uncertain. V gave up 7 bases and J gave up 2 bases, with 16 bases separating them. Germline CDR1 and CDR2: MDHEN and SYDVKM. This CDR3 has 15 amino acids.

The gene calls are TRBV29-1 and TRBJ2-7; D is undetermined. Germline values: CDR1 SQVTM, CDR2 ANQGSEA. V was pared by 4 bases and J by 3 bases, with 13 bases between. This CDR3 is built from 13 residues. The CDR3, as DNA: TGCAGCGTTGGGGGTCCCTATCTCTACGAGCAGTACTTC. Translating it yields CSVGGPYLYEQYF.

This clonotype appeared once. V usage is TRBV6-1 and J usage is TRBJ2-1; D is possibly TRBD1 (5 bases). This CDR3 contains 10 residues. Germline V CDR1 and CDR2: MNHNS, SASEGT. Trimming cost V 4 bases and J 10 bases, with 5 bases left between them. The CDR3 nucleotides read TGTGCCAGCAGTGGGACAGAGCAGTTCTTC. This codes for CASSGTEQFF.

Written as DNA, the CDR3 is TGCGCCAGCAGCGGGGACAGGACTAACTATGGCTACACCTTC. Translating gives CASSGDRTNYGYTF. This chain links TRBV5-1 with TRBJ1-2, with TRBD1 matching 8 bases. Germline V gene sequence: CDR1 SGHRS, CDR2 YFSETQ. J lost 0 bases, V lost 4 bases, and 2 bases had no gene match. The CDR3 is 14 amino acids.

CDR3 DNA: TGTGCCAGCAGCTCTTGGACAGGAACCTACGAGCAGTACTTC. Its translation is CASSSWTGTYEQYF. The J gene is TRBJ2-7, the V gene TRBV7-2, with 7 bases matching TRBD1. This CDR3 region has 14 residues. The V segment lost 4 bases and the J segment 2 bases; nucleotides outside the gene matches: 5. Germline loops: CDR1 SGHTA, CDR2 FQGNSA.

This clonotype was seen more than once but under ten times. The chain recombines TRBV24-1 with TRBJ2-5; D not certain. Trimming cost V 7 bases and J 5 bases, with 10 bases left between them. The germline V gene encodes CDR1 KGHDR and CDR2 SFDVKD. This CDR3 has 12 residues. Here the CDR3 DNA reads TGTGCCACCAGCAAAAATTCGGAGACCCAGTACTTC. Translated: CATSKNSETQYF.

This clonotype was recorded a few times. The rearrangement joins TRBV6-5 to TRBJ1-5; D is unclear. CDR1 and CDR2 from the germline V gene are MNHEY and SVGAGI. This CDR3 spans 15 amino acids. Trimming took off 3 bases at V and 5 bases at J, with 14 bases between the two ends. The CDR3 here is CASSYRGGFDQPQHF. The CDR3 DNA reads as TGTGCCAGCAGTTATCGAGGCGGGTTCGATCAGCCCCAGCATTTT.

The table lists this clonotype with many counts. CDR3 region: CASSYGVVRPTGELFF. In DNA, the CDR3 is TGTGCCAGCAGTTACGGAGTCGTGCGACCAACCGGGGAGCTGTTTTTT. J is TRBJ2-2 and V is TRBV6-5, with no clear D. Germline V lookup: CDR1 MNHEY, CDR2 SVGAGI. Trimming shortened V by 2 bases and J by 5 bases, and 15 bases separated the two germline ends. The CDR3 is made up of 16 amino acids.

This clonotype appeared a few times. The V gene is TRBV7-8, the J gene TRBJ2-1; weak D call: TRBD2 (5 bases). Germline loops: CDR1 SGHVS, CDR2 FQNEAQ. With 5 bases removed from V and 0 bases from J, the gap between germline ends came to 14 bases. This CDR3 spans 16 amino acids. In DNA form, the CDR3 reads TGTGCCAGCAGCCACATAGCGAAGAGCTCCTACAATGAGCAGTTCTTC. This encodes CASSHIAKSSYNEQFF.

The V and J genes are TRBV20-1 and TRBJ2-7; 8 positions match TRBD2. With 6 bases clipped from V and 3 bases from J, the junction kept 4 bases outside the gene matches. In germline, CDR1 is DFQATT, CDR2 SNEGSKA (reference sequence). CDR3 size: 12 residues. The CDR3 DNA is TGCAGTGCCACGGGGGGGATCTACGAGCAGTACTTC. This sequence encodes CSATGGIYEQYF.